This T cell receptor beta chain was observed in a study of T cell responses to AZD1222 COVID-19 vaccine. Study conclusions and caveats: Across spike, vaccine-associated CD4 TCRs were found, dominant at 160-218 and 743-854.

The data were produced by immunoSEQ multiplex PCR, yet TCRdb's version contains in-frame clones alone and is incomplete. The sample records about 100,000 clones, 88% being singletons. Trimming took 6 bases from V and 5 from J; bases not matched to a gene: 7. The CDR3 is made up of 14 amino acids. Germline assignment: CDR1 KGHSH and CDR2 LQKENI. Turning to this clone: Its antigen is currently unknown.

The receptor was isolated from an adult in good health. Specimen: peripheral blood, collected on day 0 of AZD1222 vaccination. The chain carries TRBV18 and TRBJ2-7, with 10 positions matching TRBD1. The CDR3 spells CASSPRDRGNEQYF. The CDR3 DNA reads TGTGCCAGCTCGCCCCGGGACAGGGGAAACGAGCAGTACTTC.